This passage covers 20 T cell receptor beta chains from one sample sequenced in a study of read filtering for tumor transcriptome and immune sequencing. The library was built from roughly 400 ng RNA with molecular barcoded adaptors for alpha/delta and beta/gamma chains. One entry per CDR3 protein results from TCRdb running MiXCR on the reads. The data hold about 130,000 distinct CDR3 sequences, with 13% observed a single time. The specimen sequenced was a population of CD138-negative cells sorted from bone marrow. These receptors all come from a donor at least 40 years old with multiple myeloma.

In its sample, this clonotype was seen many times. This chain connects TRBV7-8 to TRBJ1-2, with D tentatively TRBD1 (6 bases). V was trimmed by 5 bases and J by 4 bases, leaving 8 bases between them. The CDR3 consists of 12 residues. Germline CDR1 SGHVS, CDR2 FQNEAQ. The CDR3 sequence: CASSQDSYGYTF. In DNA, the CDR3 is TGTGCCAGCAGCCAGGACAGCTATGGCTACACCTTC. The whole variable domain, filled in from reference TRBV7-8 and TRBJ1-2, reads GAGVSQSPRYKVAKRGQDVALRCDPISGHVSLFWYQQALGQGPEFLTYFQNEAQLDKSGLPSDRFFAERPEGSVSTLKIQRTQQEDSAVYLCASSQDSYGYTFGSGTRLTVV.

This clonotype was counted ten times or more. This chain connects TRBV14 to TRBJ2-7, with D unclear. V lost 4 bases, J lost 2 bases, and 3 bases lay in between. This CDR3 has 11 amino acids. From germline, CDR1 is SGHDN and CDR2 FVKESK. CDR3 protein: CASSRAYEQYF. CDR3 bases: TGTGCCAGCAGCCGCGCCTACGAGCAGTACTTC.

This clonotype appeared many times. The J gene is TRBJ1-4, the V gene TRBV6-5, with 8 positions matching TRBD1. V was pared by 6 bases and J by 7 bases, with 4 bases of the junction left unmatched. Germline V lookup: CDR1 MNHEY, CDR2 SVGAGI. The CDR3 consists of 13 residues. The chain's CDR3 is CASSRGQGEKLFF. CDR3 in DNA: TGTGCCAGCAGCCGCGGACAGGGTGAAAAACTGTTTTTT.

This clonotype has at least ten counts. The rearrangement links TRBV20-1 to TRBJ2-1; D assignment may be TRBD1 or TRBD2 (5 bases each). With 2 bases removed from V and 9 bases from J, the gap between germline ends came to 17 bases. CDR3 size: 14 residues. Germline assignment: CDR1 DFQATT and CDR2 SNEGSKA (reference sequence). The CDR3 is CSARPPLGVPEQFF. In DNA, the CDR3 is TGCAGTGCTAGACCTCCCTTGGGGGTCCCTGAGCAGTTCTTC.

This clonotype turned up a few times. Just one base apart from a much larger clone, this may be a read error. The chain employs TRBV28 and TRBJ1-5; D possibly corresponds to TRBD1 (6 bases). The germline CDR1 and CDR2 sequences are MDHEN and SYDVKM. The CDR3 consists of 17 residues. Trimming removed 4 bases at V and 4 bases at J, with 20 bases between. The CDR3 is CASSSPGVILDNQPQHF. The CDR3 coding sequence is TGTGCCAGCAGTTCGCCAGGGGTAATACTAGATAATCAGCCCCAGCATTTT.

As to this clonotype: A much larger clone is a single base away; this may be a read error. The J gene is TRBJ1-1, the V gene TRBV20-1; D remains unclear. From germline, CDR1 is DFQATT and CDR2 SNEGSKA (reference sequence). The CDR3 consists of 16 residues. V gave up 6 bases and J gave up 1 base, with 21 bases separating them. The CDR3 nucleotides are TGCAGTGCCTTATCCGACAAGGAAGAGACGAACACTGAAGCTTTCTTT. Protein: CSALSDKEETNTEAFF.

As to this clonotype: A much larger clone differs by one base, so this may be a read error. J is TRBJ1-1 and V is TRBV29-1; TRBD1 agrees at 7 bases. This CDR3 region has 13 residues. Germline CDR1 is SQVTM and CDR2 is ANQGSEA. CDR3 DNA sequence: TGCAGCGCGCAGGGACAGTTGAACACTGGAGCTTTCTTT. Encoded protein: CSAQGQLNTGAFF.

This clonotype was detected a few times. V usage is TRBV20-1 and J usage is TRBJ2-4; D is tentatively TRBD1 or TRBD2 (5 bases each). V lost 6 bases and J lost 0, with 12 bases in between. The length of the CDR3 is 14 residues. The germline V gene has CDR1 DFQATT and CDR2 SNEGSKA (reference sequence). CDR3 protein: CSAPGPLAKNIQYF. The CDR3 DNA reads TGCAGTGCCCCGGGACCCTTAGCCAAAAACATTCAGTACTTC.

The chain couples TRBV6-1 to TRBJ2-2, with D possibly matching TRBD2 (5 bases). Germline V CDR1 and CDR2: MNHNS, SASEGT. The CDR3 totals 13 residues. With 7 bases removed from V and 8 bases from J, the gap between germline ends came to 14 bases. The CDR3 bases are TGTGCCAGCAATACAACAGCGGTGGGGGAGCTGTTTTTT. The encoded protein is CASNTTAVGELFF.

There are a few counts of this clonotype. This chain connects TRBV5-5 to TRBJ2-2; 8 bases map to TRBD2. Germline CDR1 and CDR2: SGHKS and YYEKEE (reference sequence). V was pared by 0 bases and J by 8 bases, with 9 bases of the junction left unmatched. CDR3 length: 16 residues. CDR3 in amino acids: CASSLAAQAGVGELFF. The CDR3 DNA follows: TGTGCCAGCAGCTTGGCGGCTCAAGCGGGGGTTGGGGAGCTGTTTTTT. Filled out from reference TRBV5-5 and TRBJ2-2, the complete variable domain reads DAGVTQSPTHLIKTRGQQVTLRCSPISGHKSVSWYQQVLGQGPQFIFQYYEKEERGRGNFPDRFSARQFPNYSSELNVNALLLGDSALYLCASSLAAQAGVGELFFGEGSRLTVL.

With regard to this clonotype: Germline is not matched at one junction end, which may reflect a read error. The gene calls are TRBV6-5 and TRBJ1-6; tentative D call: TRBD1 (5 bases). The J call may be faulty, since TRBJ1-1 better matches the DNA end. The CDR3 is made up of 13 amino acids. Germline V gene lookup returns CDR1 MNHEY and CDR2 SVGAGI. CDR3 bases: TGTGCCGGCAGTCACTCAGATGGGGCTAAAGCTTTCTTT. This translates into CAGSHSDGAKAFF.

This clonotype was observed at least ten times. The chain is built from TRBV4-1 and TRBJ2-1, with 12 bases matching TRBD2. With V trimmed by 1 base and J by 6 bases, 4 bases remained unmatched. This CDR3 is built from 16 residues. Germline V lookup: CDR1 MGHRA, CDR2 YSYEKL. The CDR3: CASSQVRGLAGNEQFF. The DNA for the CDR3 is TGCGCCAGCAGCCAAGTTCGGGGACTAGCGGGCAATGAGCAGTTCTTC.

With respect to this clonotype: This sequence may be a read error, since a much larger clone differs from it by one base. Likely a read error: the CDR3 ends without its conserved phenylalanine or tryptophan. The V call is TRBV5-1, the J call TRBJ1-1; possibly TRBD1 for D (5 bases). CDR1 and CDR2 (germline): SGHRS, YFSETQ. V shed 6 bases and J shed 1 base, with 16 bases lying between them. The CDR3 contains 15 residues. CDR3 coding DNA: TGCGCCAGCACCCCACGGATGACAGAGAACACTGAAGCTTTCTCT. The encoded protein is CASTPRMTENTEAFS.

The chain links TRBV12-3 or TRBV12-4 to TRBJ2-3; 9 bases agree with TRBD2. The CDR3 sequence is 16 residues long. V was clipped by 2 bases and J by 6 bases; unmatched bases: 9. This CDR3 is CASSLMGRGGGDTQYF. The CDR3 region has the DNA TGTGCCAGCAGTTTAATGGGGCGGGGGGGGGGGGATACGCAGTATTTT.

In its sample, this clonotype was seen many times. The chain has TRBV10-3 and TRBJ2-1; TRBD2 matches at 10 bases. The junction had 10 bases not matched to a gene; V was cut back by 7 bases and J by 7 bases. Germline V lookup: CDR1 ENHRY, CDR2 SYGVKD. The CDR3 runs 15 residues. For the CDR3, the DNA is TGTGCCATCATCGAAGGGCTAGCGGGGGTTAATGAGCAGTTCTTC. This sequence encodes CAIIEGLAGVNEQFF.

Within the sample, this clonotype is medium-sized. The chain uses TRBV27 and TRBJ2-1; no firm D call. The germline CDR1 and CDR2 sequences are MNHEY and SMNVEV (reference sequence). Trimming left V 4 bases short and J 3 bases short, with 10 bases between. There are 14 residues in the CDR3. CDR3 residues: CASSSAVIYNEQFF. As DNA, the CDR3 is TGTGCCAGCAGTTCAGCCGTTATCTACAATGAGCAGTTCTTC.

In its sample, this clonotype was seen many times. The CDR3 DNA is TGCAGTGCCGCAAGCGGGCTCTCCTACGAGCAGTACTTC. It codes for CSAASGLSYEQYF. This chain joins TRBV20-1 and TRBJ2-7; the D gene is possibly TRBD2 (6 bases). Trimming pared 6 bases from V and 0 bases from J, leaving 12 bases between. CDR3 length: 13 residues. Germline V gene sequence: CDR1 DFQATT, CDR2 SNEGSKA (reference sequence).

This clonotype has more than one count but fewer than ten. This chain links TRBV29-1 with TRBJ2-3; D gene uncertain. The V gene lost 7 bases and the J gene lost 0 bases, with 14 bases spanning the gap. The CDR3 extends over 14 amino acids. The germline V gene encodes CDR1 SQVTM and CDR2 ANQGSEA. The CDR3 here is CSATLSVSTDTQYF. The DNA of the CDR3 is TGCAGCGCCACTCTGAGCGTTAGCACAGATACGCAGTATTTT.

In this sample, this clonotype turned up many times. V is TRBV7-2 and J is TRBJ1-5; 9 nucleotides align to TRBD1. Germline V CDR1 and CDR2: SGHTA, FQGNSA. CDR3 size: 16 residues. V gave up 3 bases and J gave up 3 bases; unmatched junction bases: 6. DNA for the CDR3: TGTGCCAGCAGCTTCTGGACAGGGGCAAACAATCAGCCCCAGCATTTT. It translates to CASSFWTGANNQPQHF.

The chain carries TRBV12-3 or TRBV12-4 and TRBJ2-3; 7 bases agree with TRBD1. The trim removed 3 bases at V and 2 bases at J, leaving 8 bases unmatched. The CDR3 spans 16 residues. The CDR3 spells CASSFSGTEDTDTQYF. In DNA, the CDR3 is TGTGCCAGCAGTTTCTCCGGGACAGAGGACACAGATACGCAGTATTTT.